This T cell receptor beta chain derives from a study of OX40 agonist ivuxolimab in advanced cancers. The CDR3 loop spans 16 amino acids. Germline loops: CDR1 SGHNT, CDR2 YYREEE (reference sequence). With 0 bases removed from V and 2 bases from J, the gap between germline ends came to 15 bases. Using immunoSEQ multiplex PCR, the repertoire was profiled, and TCRdb retains in-frame clones only, with some absent. The sample shows tens of thousands of clones, 75% to 95% of them seen only once. This specimen was CD4+ or CD8+ T cells sorted from blood, taken in a trial of the OX40 agonist ivuxolimab. This clonotype was obtained from an adult with an advanced solid tumor such as melanoma, head and neck, liver or kidney cancer. The chain links TRBV5-4 to TRBJ2-7, with a possible D match to TRBD1 (8 bases). This CDR3 is CASSLENRGGAYEQYF. Written as DNA, the CDR3 is TGTGCCAGCAGCTTGGAGAACAGGGGGGGGGCCTACGAGCAGTACTTC.